This TCR beta chain was observed in a study of patients and donors after allogeneic stem cell transplantation. CDR1 and CDR2 (germline): ENHRY, SYGVKD. The CDR3 extends over 13 amino acids. Trimming cost V 7 bases and J 1 base, with 11 bases left between them. This clonotype was seen more than once but under ten times. MiXCR, applied by TCRdb to the RT-PCR reads, yields one record per CDR3 protein. The sample contains roughly 180,000 distinct CDR3 sequences, roughly two fifths of which appear only once. The genes are TRBV10-3 and TRBJ2-7, with D perhaps matching TRBD1 (5 bases). Sequences were obtained from blood, either unsorted or a sorted T cell fraction (not recorded which). This clonotype originated in a human donor who was either an allogeneic HSCT recipient or a stem cell or donor lymphocyte infusion donor (not recorded which). It is not recorded whose cells these are; they may come from a transplant donor. The CDR3 loop is CAITARVSYEQYF. Written as DNA, the CDR3 is TGTGCCATCACGGCCAGGGTGTCCTACGAGCAGTACTTC.